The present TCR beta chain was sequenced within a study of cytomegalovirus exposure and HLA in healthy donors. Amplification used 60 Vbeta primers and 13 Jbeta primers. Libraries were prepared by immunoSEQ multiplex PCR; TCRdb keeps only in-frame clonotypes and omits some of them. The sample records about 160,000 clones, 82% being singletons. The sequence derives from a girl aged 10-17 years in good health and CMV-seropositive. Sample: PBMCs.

CDR3 nucleotides: TGCGCCAGCAGCTTGGCGGCAGGGTTCAATGAGCAGTTCTTC. Translating it yields CASSLAAGFNEQFF. The chain is built from TRBV5-1 and TRBJ2-1; possible D gene TRBD1, 5 bases. Germline V gene lookup returns CDR1 SGHRS and CDR2 YFSETQ. Trimming pared 0 bases from V and 6 bases from J, leaving 10 bases between. CDR3 length: 14 residues.